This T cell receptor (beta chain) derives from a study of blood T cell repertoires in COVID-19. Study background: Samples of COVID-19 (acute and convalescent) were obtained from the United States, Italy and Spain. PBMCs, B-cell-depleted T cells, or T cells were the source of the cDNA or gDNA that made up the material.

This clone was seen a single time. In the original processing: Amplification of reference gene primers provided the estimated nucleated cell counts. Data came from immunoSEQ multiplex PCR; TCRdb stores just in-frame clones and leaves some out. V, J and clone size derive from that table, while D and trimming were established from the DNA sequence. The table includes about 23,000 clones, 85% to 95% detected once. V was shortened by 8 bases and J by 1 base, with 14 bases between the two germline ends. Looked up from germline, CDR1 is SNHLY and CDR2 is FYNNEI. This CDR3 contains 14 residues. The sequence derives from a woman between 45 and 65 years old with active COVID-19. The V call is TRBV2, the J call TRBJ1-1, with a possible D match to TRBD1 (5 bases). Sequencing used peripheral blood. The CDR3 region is CASGGTTENTEAFF. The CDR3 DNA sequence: TGTGCCAGCGGCGGGACGACGGAGAACACTGAAGCTTTCTTT.